This TCR beta chain was identified during a study of regulatory T cells in long-lasting Graves disease. Broader study findings: Among samples with persistent disease, TRBV28, TRBJ1-2 and TRBJ2-5 were favored. Persistent Graves' patients showed less TCR diversity than newly diagnosed ones.

The CDR3 is 17 residues long. Trimming removed 0 bases from V and 4 bases from J, with 15 bases in between. CDR1 and CDR2 from the germline V gene are SGHDN and FVKESK. Time point given: newly diagnosed GD, antithyroid drugs for less than 3 months. Generation of the TCR library employed RNA extracted from PBMCs. Building the TCR beta libraries relied on iRepertoire HTBI primers, and CDR3 regions underwent Arm-PCR. One entry per CDR3 protein, called by TCRdb with MiXCR from the multiplex PCR reads. The table has some 460,000 distinct CDR3 sequences, roughly 16% seen once; the top ten hold roughly an eighth. Turning to this clonotype: What it recognizes is unknown.

The same sample was also used in a study of T cells in Graves' hyperthyroidism and ophthalmopathy. That paper adds: Hyperthyroidism in the patients, aged 18 to 65, was newly diagnosed and under 2 months in duration. Stable hyperthyroidism and ophthalmopathy were separated using 13 V-J signatures.

The clonotype was recovered from a middle-aged man with Graves disease. The chain recombines TRBV14 with TRBJ2-2; possibly TRBD2 for D (5 bases). The source was peripheral blood mononuclear cells (PBMCs), collected at new diagnosis, from a patient treated with antithyroid drugs. The CDR3 DNA reads as TGTGCCAGCAGCCAAGAGGTATGGAGCGGACTCACCGGGGAGCTGTTTTTT. As protein: CASSQEVWSGLTGELFF. The full variable domain, rest sourced from reference TRBV14 and TRBJ2-2, is EAGVTQFPSHSVIEKGQTVTLRCDPISGHDNLYWYRRVMGKEIKFLLHFVKESKQDESGMPNNRFLAERTGGTYSTLKVQPAELEDSGVYFCASSQEVWSGLTGELFFGEGSRLTVL.